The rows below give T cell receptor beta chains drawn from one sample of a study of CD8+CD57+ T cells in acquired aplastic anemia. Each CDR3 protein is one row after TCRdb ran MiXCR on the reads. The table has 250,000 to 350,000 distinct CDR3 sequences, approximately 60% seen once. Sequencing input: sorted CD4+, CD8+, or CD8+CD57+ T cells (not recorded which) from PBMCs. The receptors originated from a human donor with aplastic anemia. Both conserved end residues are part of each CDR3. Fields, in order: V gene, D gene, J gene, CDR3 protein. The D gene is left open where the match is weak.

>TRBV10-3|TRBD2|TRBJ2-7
CAIRPGTSGPQQYF
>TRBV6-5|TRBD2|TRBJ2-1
CASSAVAGGAGNEQFF
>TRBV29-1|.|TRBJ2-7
CSGQSGASYEQYF
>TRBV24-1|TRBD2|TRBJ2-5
CATSDSPGLAGGLRETQYF
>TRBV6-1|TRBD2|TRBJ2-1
CASSAGTSIDEQFF
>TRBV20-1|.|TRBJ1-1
CSPLPSIRSTEAFF
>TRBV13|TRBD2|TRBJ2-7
CASSDLAGVGYEQYF
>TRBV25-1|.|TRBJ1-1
CASSGDSRAEAFF
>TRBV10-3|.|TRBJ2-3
CAISESRWGDTQYF
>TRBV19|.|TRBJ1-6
CASWVWGNSPLHF
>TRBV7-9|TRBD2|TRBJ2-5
CASSSGLVSLETQYF
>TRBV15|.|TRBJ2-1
CATSGGPGTFNEQFF
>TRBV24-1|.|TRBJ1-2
CATSERGYYSYTF
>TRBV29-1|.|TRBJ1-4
CSVEAEKLFF
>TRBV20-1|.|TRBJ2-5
CSARDGLVKTQYF
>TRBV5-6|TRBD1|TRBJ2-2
CASSYTGGTGELFF
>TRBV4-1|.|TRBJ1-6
CASSQTDRSYNSPPHF
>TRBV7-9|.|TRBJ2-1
CASSYPGRRANEQFF
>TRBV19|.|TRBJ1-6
CASSISSGTLNSPLHF
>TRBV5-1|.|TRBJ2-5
CASSSGGQRETQYF
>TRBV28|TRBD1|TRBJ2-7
CASSPPLGQGGYEQYF
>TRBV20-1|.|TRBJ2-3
CSAQVGLRTDTQYF
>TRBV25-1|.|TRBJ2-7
CASNDGTSWEQYF
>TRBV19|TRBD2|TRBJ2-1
CASSDSTSGLYNEQFF
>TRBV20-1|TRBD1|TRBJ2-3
CSARDRGQDHWGTDTQYF
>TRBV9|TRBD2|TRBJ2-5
CASSVDVGGLAGGPGETQYF
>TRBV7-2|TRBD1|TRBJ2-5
CASSLGQGLKETQYF
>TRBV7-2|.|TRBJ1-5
CASSLFVHQPQHF
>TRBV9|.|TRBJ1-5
CASSVDLDRSAQHF
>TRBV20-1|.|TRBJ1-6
CSAQKTAGVNSPLHF
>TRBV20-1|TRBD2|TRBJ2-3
CSASTSGGPNNEQYF
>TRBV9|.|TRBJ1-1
CASSVIMNTEAFF
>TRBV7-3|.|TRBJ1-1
CASSLQDRRTEAFF
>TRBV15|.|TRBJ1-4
CATSEAVGGNEKLFF
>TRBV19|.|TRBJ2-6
CASSPQGRSGANVLTF
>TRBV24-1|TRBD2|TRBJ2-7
CATSDASGSRPDEQYF
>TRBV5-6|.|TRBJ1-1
CASRRTGGDTEAFF
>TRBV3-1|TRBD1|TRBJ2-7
CASSQAPGRQGAWYEQYF
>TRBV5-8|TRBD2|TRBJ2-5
CASRRGLAGGPGIQETQYF
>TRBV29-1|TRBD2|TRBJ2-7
CSVGGLARDEQYF
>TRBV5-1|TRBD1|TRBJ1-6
CASSLGGSGQGLHSPLHF
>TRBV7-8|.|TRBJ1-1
CASSFRGEQADPNTEAFF
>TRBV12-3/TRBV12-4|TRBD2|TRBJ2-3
CASSSLVAGRTDTQYF
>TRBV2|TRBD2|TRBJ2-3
CASSEVSGTRGTDTQYF
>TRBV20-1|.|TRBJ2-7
CSAKNRVGDKRGEQYF
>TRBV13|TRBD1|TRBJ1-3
CASSLIGTGVDTIYF
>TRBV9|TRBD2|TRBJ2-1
CASSVTSGVLSQQFF
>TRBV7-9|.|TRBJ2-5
CASSPPGMGKETQYF
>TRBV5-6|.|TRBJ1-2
CASSLGLATDYGYTF
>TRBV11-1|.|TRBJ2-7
CASSQSQSYEQYF
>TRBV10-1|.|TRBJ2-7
CASSERGYSSYEQYF
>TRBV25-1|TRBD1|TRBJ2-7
CASSEGNRGLYEQYF
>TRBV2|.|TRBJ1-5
CASSVERVSNQPQHF
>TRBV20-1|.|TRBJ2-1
CSADLARGLNEQFF
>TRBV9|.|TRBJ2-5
CASGSGTKGETQYF
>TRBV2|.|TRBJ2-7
CASSPTTSGYEQYF
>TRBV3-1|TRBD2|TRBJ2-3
CASSQFERGARDTQYF
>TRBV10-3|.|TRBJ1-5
CAISSQGPNQPQHF
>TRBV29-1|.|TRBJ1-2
CSEAGFSGFGYTF
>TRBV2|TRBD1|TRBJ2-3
CASKAGTAVTQYF